What follows are 3 T cell receptor beta chains derived from one specimen sequenced in a study of cytomegalovirus exposure and HLA in healthy donors. This PCR relied on a set of 60 Vbeta primers and 13 Jbeta primers. The table came from immunoSEQ multiplex PCR; TCRdb's copy has only in-frame clones and leaves some out. The sample lists about 140,000 clones; nearly 80% were seen once. The specimen sequenced was PBMCs. The source is a male donor in good health and CMV-seronegative.

V usage is TRBV6-5 and J usage is TRBJ1-1; D remains unclear. The CDR3 covers 13 residues. The germline CDR1 and CDR2 sequences are MNHEY and SVGAGI. Trimming removed 5 bases at V and 1 base at J, with 8 bases between. CDR3 DNA: TGTGCCAGCAGTCCTCAGTGGAACACTGAAGCTTTCTTT. This encodes CASSPQWNTEAFF.

The gene calls are TRBV2 and TRBJ2-2, with a possible D match to TRBD2 (7 bases). From germline, CDR1 is SNHLY and CDR2 FYNNEI. Deletions cut 7 bases from V and 1 base from J, with 16 bases between. The CDR3 sequence is 16 residues long. CDR3 DNA sequence: TGTGCCAGCACGTCCCGGGGGGCTCAGAACACCGGGGAGCTGTTTTTT. Its protein is CASTSRGAQNTGELFF. The whole variable domain, filled in from reference TRBV2 and TRBJ2-2, reads EPEVTQTPSHQVTQMGQEVILRCVPISNHLYFYWYRQILGQKVEFLVSFYNNEISEKSEIFDDQFSVERPDGSNFTLKIRSTKLEDSAMYFCASTSRGAQNTGELFFGEGSRLTVL.

This clone was observed once. V gene TRBV5-4 combines with J gene TRBJ1-6; TRBD1 might be the D (6 bases). Germline CDR1 reads SGHNT; CDR2 reads YYREEE (reference sequence). The CDR3 consists of 15 residues. Trimming cost V 1 base and J 10 bases, with 15 bases left between them. The CDR3 loop reads CASSLPGQIISPLHF. For the CDR3, the DNA is TGTGCCAGCAGCTTGCCAGGACAGATAATCTCACCCCTCCACTTT.